The sample holds many counts of the clone carrying this TCR beta chain. Its antigen is not identified. The sample is drawn from a study of T cells in Graves' hyperthyroidism and ophthalmopathy. Overall study context: Staff took peripheral blood when the initial diagnosis was made, before any treatment began.

The CDR3 regions of TCR beta were amplified from RNA transcripts. Carried out on the TCR CDR3, a first-round RT-PCR used the HTBI primer set. One entry per CDR3 protein results from TCRdb running MiXCR on the multiplex PCR reads. The table has 730,000 or so distinct CDR3 sequences, around a sixth seen once. Regarding the study as a whole: Median prediction lead before ophthalmopathy onset was about 6.7 months with the model.

Newly diagnosed patients aged 18 to 65 had hyperthyroidism of under 2 months' duration. At first hyperthyroidism diagnosis, before any ophthalmopathy symptoms, the blood sample was collected. The CDR3 runs to 14 residues. CDR1 and CDR2 (germline): MNHNS, SASEGT. J was trimmed by 5 bases and V by 5 bases; bases with no gene match: 8. Sequenced input: blood. The rearrangement links TRBV6-1 to TRBJ2-5, with 7 nucleotides matching TRBD1. The sequence was obtained from a woman aged 50 to 65 with Graves' hyperthyroidism that later progressed to Graves' ophthalmopathy. The CDR3 here is CASSRRPGQETQYF. CDR3 sequence (DNA): TGTGCCAGCAGTCGTCGTCCGGGACAGGAGACCCAGTACTTC.